The 19 T cell receptor beta chains below were found in one sample sequenced in a study of blood T cell repertoires in COVID-19 (dated by TCRdb to the early 2020s). Libraries came from the immunoSEQ multiplex PCR assay. As stored in TCRdb, this immuneACCESS dataset retains in-frame rearrangements with V and J assigned. A fraction of the clones does not appear; measured against another copy, unresolved V genes explain less than half of the discrepancy, and the remainder lacks a known reason. The sample profile shows roughly 140,000 clones; approximately 73% of them were found once. The ten biggest clones cover roughly 3.7% of the sample. The sample consisted of peripheral blood. All receptors come from a woman aged 80 or over with acute or convalescent COVID-19.

The CDR3 DNA follows: TGTGCCAGCAGTGATAGTTCCTCTGGAAACACCATATATTTT. Its protein is CASSDSSSGNTIYF. J is TRBJ1-3 and V is TRBV25-1; no clear D gene. CDR1 and CDR2 from the germline V gene are MGHDK and SYGVNS. The length of the CDR3 is 14 residues. V dropped 3 bases and J dropped 0 bases, with 6 bases sitting between them.

V is TRBV7-6 and J is TRBJ1-2; 7 nucleotides match TRBD1. CDR3 length: 15 residues. Germline assignment: CDR1 SGHVS and CDR2 FNYEAQ. Losses at the gene ends were 6 bases for V and 4 bases for J; bases not matched to a gene: 11. The DNA of the CDR3 is TGTGCCAGCAGTCCCCGGACAGGAGATGCCTATGGCTACACCTTC. This codes for CASSPRTGDAYGYTF. The full variable domain, rest sourced from reference TRBV7-6 and TRBJ1-2, is GAGVSQSPRYKVTKRGQDVALRCDPISGHVSLYWYRQALGQGPEFLTYFNYEAQQDKSGLPNDRFSAERPEGSISTLTIQRTEQRDSAMYRCASSPRTGDAYGYTFGSGTRLTVV.

Regarding this clone: One junction end disagrees with the germline gene, perhaps due to a read error. The chain links TRBV3-1 (or the pseudogene TRBV3-2) to TRBJ2-1, with 9 nucleotides matching TRBD1. The germline gives CDR1 LGHDT, CDR2 YNNKEL (reference sequence). The CDR3 is 12 amino acids. In DNA form, the CDR3 reads TGTGCCAGCAGCTCAGAGGGACAGGGAAGGGTCTTC. It is translated as CASSSEGQGRVF.

This rearrangement joins TRBV19 to TRBJ1-3; perhaps TRBD1 as D (6 bases). V was pared by 5 bases and J by 0 bases, with 11 bases between. Germline assignment: CDR1 LNHDA and CDR2 SQIVND (reference sequence). The CDR3 sequence is 15 residues long. The CDR3 sequence is CASSFTGISGNTIYF. The CDR3 nucleotides read TGTGCCAGTAGTTTTACAGGGATCTCTGGAAACACCATATATTTT. The whole variable domain, filled in from reference TRBV19 and TRBJ1-3, reads DGGITQSPKYLFRKEGQNVTLSCEQNLNHDAMYWYRQDPGQGLRLIYYSQIVNDFQKGDIAEGYSVSREKKESFPLTVTSAQKNPTAFYLCASSFTGISGNTIYFGEGSWLTVV.

This clone appeared a few times. This chain uses TRBV3-1 (or the pseudogene TRBV3-2) with TRBJ2-5; D gene unclear. Germline CDR1 reads LGHDT; CDR2 reads YNNKEL (reference sequence). The CDR3 length is 16 residues. Trimming removed 4 bases at V and 5 bases at J, with 20 bases between. The CDR3 sequence: CASSPLEVGYTETQYF. CDR3 in DNA: TGTGCCAGCAGCCCCCTAGAGGTTGGGTACACGGAGACCCAGTACTTC.

The CDR3 reads CASSFWQSNSPLHF. The DNA of the CDR3 is TGTGCCAGCAGTTTTTGGCAGTCAAATTCACCCCTCCACTTT. The chain employs TRBV27 and TRBJ1-6; no firm D call. The V end was cut by 3 bases, the J end by 7 bases, with 10 bases between. The CDR3 has 14 residues. The V gene's germline CDR1 is MNHEY and CDR2 SMNVEV (reference sequence).

The genes are TRBV5-5 and TRBJ1-1; 8 bases align to TRBD1. Trimming took 5 bases from V and 4 from J; bases not matched to a gene: 10. Germline CDR1 reads SGHKS; CDR2 reads YYEKEE (reference sequence). The CDR3 runs 15 residues. The CDR3 DNA follows: TGTGCCAGCAGGCGGGGACAGGCGACCGCCACTGAAGCTTTCTTT. Protein: CASRRGQATATEAFF.

This chain uses TRBV30 with TRBJ1-1; no clear D. In germline, CDR1 is GTSNPN, CDR2 SVGIG (reference sequence). The CDR3 is 13 residues long. Trimming removed 2 bases at V and 0 bases at J, with 7 bases between. The CDR3 region has the DNA TGTGCCTGGAGTCCCCAGTTGAACACTGAAGCTTTCTTT. Its translation: CAWSPQLNTEAFF. Complete variable domain (other parts from reference TRBV30 and TRBJ1-1): SQTIHQWPATLVQPVGSPLSLECTVEGTSNPNLYWYRQAAGRGLQLLFYSVGIGQISSEVPQNLSASRPQDRQFILSSKKLLLSDSGFYLCAWSPQLNTEAFFGQGTRLTVV.

The chain combines TRBV11-2 with TRBJ1-2; 7 bases map to TRBD1. This CDR3 comprises 15 residues. Germline V gives CDR1 SGHAT, CDR2 FQNNGV. J lost 6 bases, V lost 5 bases, and 12 bases had no gene match. CDR3 nucleotides: TGTGCCAGCAGCGGACGACAGGGTTTGACGGATGGCTACACCTTC. Amino acids: CASSGRQGLTDGYTF.

The gene calls are TRBV6-5 and TRBJ1-6, with D possibly matching TRBD1 (6 bases). Germline loops: CDR1 MNHEY, CDR2 SVGAGI. V lost 6 bases and J lost 5, with 11 bases in between. This CDR3 has 14 amino acids. CDR3 protein: CASRLRDNNSPLHF. In nucleotides, the CDR3 is TGTGCCAGCAGACTCCGGGACAATAATTCACCCCTCCACTTT.

This chain uses TRBV9 with TRBJ1-1; 8 bases map to TRBD1. The CDR3 extends over 13 amino acids. Germline V gene lookup returns CDR1 SGDLS and CDR2 YYNGEE. Trimming at V came to 2 bases and at J to 7 bases, leaving 4 bases not matched to a gene. In nucleotides, the CDR3 is TGTGCCAGCAGCGTGGGACAGGCTGATGAAGCTTTCTTT. This gives the protein CASSVGQADEAFF.

The chain uses TRBV27 and TRBJ2-2, with 8 bases fitting TRBD2. The junction had 15 bases not matched to a gene; V was cut back by 10 bases and J by 8 bases. This CDR3 is 15 amino acids long. Per germline, CDR1 MNHEY and CDR2 SMNVEV (reference sequence). The CDR3: CAIHTGTSFDGELFF. The CDR3 DNA is TGTGCCATCCATACCGGGACTAGTTTCGATGGGGAGCTGTTTTTT.

The chain couples TRBV10-3 to TRBJ1-6; D is uncertain. The CDR3 loop spans 15 amino acids. Trimming stripped 4 bases from V and 9 bases from J, with 16 bases between. Germline loops: CDR1 ENHRY, CDR2 SYGVKD. As DNA, the CDR3 is TGTGCCATCAGTGGGGCCGGTCAGGCGATTTCACCCCTCCACTTT. Translating it yields CAISGAGQAISPLHF.

The rearrangement links TRBV9 to TRBJ2-3, with 10 bases aligning to TRBD2. Per the germline V gene, CDR1 is SGDLS and CDR2 is YYNGEE. The CDR3 is 15 residues long. V was pared by 2 bases and J by 6 bases, with 6 bases of the junction left unmatched. The CDR3: CASSVTSGFVDTQYF. For the CDR3, the DNA is TGTGCCAGCAGCGTGACTAGCGGGTTTGTGGATACGCAGTATTTT.

This clone was counted once. The chain couples TRBV5-1 to TRBJ2-1, with TRBD1 matching 10 bases. From germline, CDR1 is SGHRS and CDR2 YFSETQ. After removal of 4 bases from V and 0 bases from J, the junction contained 4 bases not matched to a gene. The length of the CDR3 is 16 residues. The CDR3 DNA reads TGCGCCAGCAGCCGACAGGGGGCCCCCTCCTACAATGAGCAGTTCTTC. Amino acids: CASSRQGAPSYNEQFF.

The genes are TRBV5-1 and TRBJ1-1; 8 bases fit TRBD1. Looked up from germline, CDR1 is SGHRS and CDR2 is YFSETQ. V was clipped by 5 bases and J by 4 bases; unmatched bases: 4. The CDR3 contains 13 residues. The CDR3 loop reads CASSRQGTTEAFF. In DNA form, the CDR3 reads TGCGCCAGCAGTAGACAGGGGACCACTGAAGCTTTCTTT.

The DNA for the CDR3 is TGTGCCAGCAGGTGGGACAGGGTTACTGAAGCTTTCTTT. This codes for CASRWDRVTEAFF. The V and J genes are TRBV12-3 or TRBV12-4 and TRBJ1-1; TRBD1 agrees at 9 bases. V dropped 6 bases and J dropped 5; count of bases not matched to a gene: 4. This CDR3 contains 13 residues.

Ten or more counts support this clone. V gene TRBV6-5 combines with J gene TRBJ1-2; a possible D gene is TRBD1 (5 bases). CDR1 is MNHEY and CDR2 is SVGAGI in the germline V gene. V shed 2 bases and J shed 4 bases, with 14 bases lying between them. The length of the CDR3 is 15 residues. The CDR3 reads CASSYRTSGGYGYTF. The CDR3 DNA follows: TGTGCCAGCAGTTACCGCACTTCGGGGGGCTATGGCTACACCTTC.

The V gene is TRBV6-5, the J gene TRBJ2-7, with 10 bases aligning to TRBD1. The CDR3 length is 15 residues. The junction had 11 bases not matched to a gene; V was cut back by 6 bases and J by 6 bases. CDR1 and CDR2 (germline): MNHEY, SVGAGI. CDR3 bases: TGTGCCAGCAGCAAGACAGGCGACAGGGGGCGCGAGCAGTACTTC. Translation gives CASSKTGDRGREQYF.